This T cell receptor (beta chain) was profiled in a study of shared clonotypes between healthy human individuals. Study-level findings and limits: Compared with memory subsets, naive subsets generally had larger estimated richness. Shared clonotypes across all four donors exceeded non-shared ones in generation probability.

Turning to this clone: Its target is unknown.

With 3 bases removed from V and 0 bases from J, the gap between germline ends came to 11 bases. This CDR3 has 15 amino acids. The germline V gene encodes CDR1 KGHSH and CDR2 LQKENI. A CD45RA-negative memory subset and a CD45RA+ naive subset were separated from the CD4+ cells. The repertoire was sequenced with immunoSEQ multiplex PCR; TCRdb's copy has only in-frame clones and lacks some. The top ten hold around 0.4% of the sample, which has millions of clones, approximately 95% seen once. The sequence was obtained from a young man in good health. Some clones in this sample may be carry-over from other donors' samples. The material sequenced was naive CD4+ T cells from PBMCs. The subset denotes: CD45RA+ positively selected. The genes are TRBV18 and TRBJ2-5; TRBD1 or TRBD2 may be the D gene (5 bases each). The DNA of the CDR3 is TGTGCCAGCTCACCCGGGACGGATAACCAAGAGACCCAGTACTTC. It codes for CASSPGTDNQETQYF.